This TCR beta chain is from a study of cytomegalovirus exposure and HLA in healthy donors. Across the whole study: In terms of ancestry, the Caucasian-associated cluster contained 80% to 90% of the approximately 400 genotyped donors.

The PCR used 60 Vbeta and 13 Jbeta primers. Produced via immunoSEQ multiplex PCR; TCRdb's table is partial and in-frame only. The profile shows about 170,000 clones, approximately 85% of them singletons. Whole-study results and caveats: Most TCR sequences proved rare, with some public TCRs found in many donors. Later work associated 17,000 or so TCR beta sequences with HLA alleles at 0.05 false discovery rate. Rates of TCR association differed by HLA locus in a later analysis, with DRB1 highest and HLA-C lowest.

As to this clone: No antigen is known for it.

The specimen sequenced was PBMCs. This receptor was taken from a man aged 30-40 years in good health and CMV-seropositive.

The CDR3 DNA follows: TGCAGCGACCTCGACAGAGACGGTATCTATGGCTACACCTTC. This translates into CSDLDRDGIYGYTF. This sequence joins TRBV29-1 and TRBJ1-2, with D perhaps matching TRBD1 (5 bases). The germline CDR1 and CDR2 sequences are SQVTM and ANQGSEA. The V and J ends lost 7 bases and 4 bases respectively, with 19 bases between them. This CDR3 is built from 14 residues.